Listed below are T cell receptor beta chains from one sample, sequenced in a study of cytomegalovirus exposure and HLA in healthy donors. Produced via immunoSEQ multiplex PCR; TCRdb's table is partial and in-frame only. The sample shows 120,000 to 150,000 clones, about four fifths of them seen only once. The sample was PBMCs. These receptors were taken from a man aged 40-55 years in good health and CMV-seropositive. Both conserved end residues are part of each CDR3. Each record gives: clone size, J gene, V gene, CDR3 protein. A clone size is listed for some rows: how often the clone was seen (once, few, many), or a class if it is expanded.

- TRBJ2-1 TRBV9 CASSVVGTSGDEQFF
- TRBJ2-5 TRBV7-9 CASSSGTGARETQYF
- TRBJ2-7 TRBV5-6 CASSLDNGLYEQYF
- TRBJ1-5 TRBV2 CASRGERNQPQHF
- TRBJ2-7 TRBV27 CASTNRRGGTSSYEQYF
- TRBJ2-3 TRBV30 CAWARGQTLTDTQYF
- TRBJ2-1 TRBV6-1 CASSEAIPTDKFSSYNEQFF
- TRBJ2-7 TRBV10-3 CAISGTSGRYEQYF
- TRBJ1-1 TRBV5-1 CASSLLGVGGTEAFF
- TRBJ2-2 TRBV6-5 CASHSGYTGELFF
- TRBJ1-6 TRBV2 CASSGPGSSYNSPLHF
- TRBJ2-7 TRBV2 CATSPGLAAAYEQYF
- TRBJ2-3 TRBV29-1 CSVSRFRTDTQYF
- TRBJ1-1 TRBV2 CASSEGGVDTEALF
- TRBJ2-7 TRBV2 CASKGNRVYDEQYF
- TRBJ1-6 TRBV9 CASSPRGESSYNSPLHF
- TRBJ1-1 TRBV9 CASSVTFGGEAFF
- TRBJ1-4 TRBV7-9 CASSLWDRANEKLFF
- TRBJ1-1 TRBV10-2 CASSDSQGITEAFF
once TRBJ1-1 TRBV19 CATQQGAGTEAFF
- TRBJ2-7 TRBV7-2 CASSDVDRLRNMGNYEQYF
- TRBJ1-5 TRBV5-1 CASSRGQPDQPQHF
- TRBJ2-5 TRBV15 CATSKNRGEGEETQYF